This TCR beta chain was found in a study of cytomegalovirus exposure and HLA in healthy donors. Background on the study: HLA-typed donors were the source of some 85 million unique TCRs, which an early data release held.

In its sample, this clone was seen once. CDR3 length: 13 residues. CDR1 LGHNT and CDR2 FRNRAP come from the germline V gene. The V and J ends lost 5 bases and 5 bases respectively, with 10 bases between them. PCR employed 60 Vbeta and 13 Jbeta primers. Assay used: immunoSEQ multiplex PCR; TCRdb lists only in-frame clones, some missing. This sample has 80,000 or so clones, with under 70% found just once. The chain uses TRBV12-5 and TRBJ2-1, with a tentative D call TRBD2 (6 bases). Sequenced: PBMCs. This TCR was sampled from a man younger than 45 in good health and CMV-seropositive. The CDR3 bases are TGTGCTAGTGGTCGGGGGACGAACAATGAGCAGTTCTTC. Encoded protein: CASGRGTNNEQFF.